These 9 T cell receptor beta chains originate from one sample sequenced in a study of blood T cell repertoires in COVID-19. Measured with immunoSEQ multiplex PCR; TCRdb has only the in-frame clones, and not every one. The sample has some 91,000 clones, 75% to 95% seen once. Sequencing used peripheral blood. These TCRs come from a man in his sixties with acute or convalescent COVID-19.

The chain uses TRBV19 and TRBJ2-2; TRBD2 is a possible D gene (5 bases). The germline gives CDR1 LNHDA, CDR2 SQIVND (reference sequence). The V gene lost 7 bases and the J gene lost 0 bases, with 15 bases spanning the gap. This CDR3 contains 16 residues. CDR3 sequence (DNA): TGTGCCAGTAAAACCTTTCCGGGGTCGAACACCGGGGAGCTGTTTTTT. It translates to CASKTFPGSNTGELFF. The full variable domain, its missing parts supplied by reference TRBV19 and TRBJ2-2, is DGGITQSPKYLFRKEGQNVTLSCEQNLNHDAMYWYRQDPGQGLRLIYYSQIVNDFQKGDIAEGYSVSREKKESFPLTVTSAQKNPTAFYLCASKTFPGSNTGELFFGEGSRLTVL.

The chain employs TRBV5-1 and TRBJ1-5; 7 positions agree with TRBD1. J gave up 7 bases and V 3 bases, and 7 bases lay outside the gene matches. The CDR3 runs to 14 residues. The V gene's germline CDR1 is SGHRS and CDR2 YFSETQ. In nucleotides, the CDR3 is TGCGCCAGCAGCTCACAGGGGATAGGGCAGCCCCAGCATTTT. It encodes CASSSQGIGQPQHF.

The chain employs TRBV19 and TRBJ1-4; D is uncertain. Looked up from germline, CDR1 is LNHDA and CDR2 is SQIVND (reference sequence). This CDR3 spans 16 amino acids. V gave up 3 bases and J gave up 0 bases, with 11 bases separating them. The DNA of the CDR3 is TGTGCCAGTAGTATTCTCCCCTCTGCAACTAATGAAAAACTGTTTTTT. Translation gives CASSILPSATNEKLFF.

This chain joins TRBV7-6 and TRBJ1-2, with D tentatively TRBD1 (5 bases). The germline V and J ends were trimmed by 2 bases and 2 bases, with 12 bases remaining between them. This CDR3 contains 15 residues. CDR1 and CDR2 from the germline V gene are SGHVS and FNYEAQ. The CDR3 nucleotides read TGTGCCAGCAGCTTAACGCCGGACACGAACTATGGCTACACCTTC. It translates to CASSLTPDTNYGYTF. Full variable domain (outside the CDR3, taken from reference TRBV7-6 and TRBJ1-2): GAGVSQSPRYKVTKRGQDVALRCDPISGHVSLYWYRQALGQGPEFLTYFNYEAQQDKSGLPNDRFSAERPEGSISTLTIQRTEQRDSAMYRCASSLTPDTNYGYTFGSGTRLTVV.

V gene TRBV3-1 (or the pseudogene TRBV3-2) combines with J gene TRBJ1-1, with D possibly TRBD1 on 6 matching bases. The CDR3 spans 14 residues. Germline loops: CDR1 LGHDT, CDR2 YNNKEL (reference sequence). V was trimmed by 0 bases and J by 6 bases, leaving 11 bases between them. CDR3: CASSQEYRVAEAFF. The CDR3 coding sequence is TGTGCCAGCAGCCAAGAATACAGGGTTGCTGAAGCTTTCTTT.

V gene TRBV5-1 combines with J gene TRBJ1-6; TRBD1 might be the D (6 bases). The V and J ends lost 0 bases and 9 bases respectively, with 13 bases between them. Germline V CDR1 and CDR2: SGHRS, YFSETQ. This CDR3 is 15 amino acids long. CDR3 loop: CASSLGQGQGSPLHF. The CDR3 nucleotides read TGCGCCAGCAGCTTGGGCCAGGGGCAGGGTTCACCCCTCCACTTT.

The chain joins TRBV28 to TRBJ1-2; tentative D call: TRBD1 (6 bases). Germline CDR1 MDHEN, CDR2 SYDVKM. CDR3 length equals 14 residues. V was clipped by 2 bases and J by 2 bases, with 9 bases between them. The CDR3 region has the DNA TGTGCCAGCAGTTTAGTACAGGGCAACTATGGCTACACCTTC. Protein sequence: CASSLVQGNYGYTF.

Only one count was recorded for this clone. This chain links TRBV18 with TRBJ1-1; unclear D gene. The germline V gene encodes CDR1 KGHSH and CDR2 LQKENI. V lost 2 bases and J 3 bases, leaving 7 bases between the germline ends. The CDR3 runs to 13 residues. In nucleotides, the CDR3 is TGTGCCAGCTCACCAAGAGCCCACACTGAAGCTTTCTTT. Its protein is CASSPRAHTEAFF.

The chain links TRBV6-5 to TRBJ2-7; a possible D gene is TRBD2 (7 bases). The CDR3 extends over 13 amino acids. Germline V gene sequence: CDR1 MNHEY, CDR2 SVGAGI. With 10 bases removed from V and 2 bases from J, the gap between germline ends came to 15 bases. The CDR3 protein is CAIVQGGPYEQYF. The CDR3 region has the DNA TGTGCCATCGTACAGGGAGGGCCCTACGAGCAGTACTTC.